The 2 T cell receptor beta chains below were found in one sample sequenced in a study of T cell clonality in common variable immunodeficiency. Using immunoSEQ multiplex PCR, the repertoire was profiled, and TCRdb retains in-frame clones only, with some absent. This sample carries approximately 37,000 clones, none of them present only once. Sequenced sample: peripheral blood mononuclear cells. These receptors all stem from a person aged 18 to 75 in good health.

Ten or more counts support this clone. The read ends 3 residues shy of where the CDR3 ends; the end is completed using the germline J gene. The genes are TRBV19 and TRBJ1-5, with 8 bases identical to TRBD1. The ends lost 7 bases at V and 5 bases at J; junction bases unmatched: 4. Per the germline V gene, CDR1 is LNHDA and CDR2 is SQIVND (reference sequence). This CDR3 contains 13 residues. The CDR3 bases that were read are TGTGCCAGTACCGGCAGGGGGCATCAGCCC. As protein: CASTGRGHQP. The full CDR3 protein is CASTGRGHQPQHF.

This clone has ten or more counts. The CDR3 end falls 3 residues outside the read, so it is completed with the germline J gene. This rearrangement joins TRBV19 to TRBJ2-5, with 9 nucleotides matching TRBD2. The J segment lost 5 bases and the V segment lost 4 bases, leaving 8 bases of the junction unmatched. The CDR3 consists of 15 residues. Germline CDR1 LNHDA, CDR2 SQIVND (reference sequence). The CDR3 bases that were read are TGTGCCAGTAGTAGGGCGGGAGGGCCGGGGGAGACC. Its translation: CASSRAGGPGET. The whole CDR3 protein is CASSRAGGPGETQYF. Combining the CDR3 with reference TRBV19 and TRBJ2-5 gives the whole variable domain DGGITQSPKYLFRKEGQNVTLSCEQNLNHDAMYWYRQDPGQGLRLIYYSQIVNDFQKGDIAEGYSVSREKKESFPLTVTSAQKNPTAFYLCASSRAGGPGETQYFGPGTRLLVL.